One TCR beta chain is described in this entry. Antigen unknown. This entry is derived from a study of T cell responses to AZD1222 COVID-19 vaccine. The germline V gene encodes CDR1 SGHRS and CDR2 YFSETQ. The CDR3 has 16 residues. Germline trimming cut 0 bases from V and 0 bases from J; bases unmatched to any gene: 3. Profiling relied on immunoSEQ multiplex PCR, and the TCRdb table lists in-frame clones only, not all of them. The sample yields more than 95,000 clones, 84% seen once. Study-level points and caveats: Nearly half of the spike-specific TCRs reportedly recognize variant regions that carry no mutations.

The chain uses TRBV5-1 and TRBJ2-3; TRBD2 aligns across 8 bases. The TCR comes from an adult who received the AZD1222 COVID-19 vaccine. Sequencing was performed on peripheral blood, taken 28 days after the second AZD1222 dose. CDR3 coding DNA: TGCGCCAGCAGCTTGGGGACTAGCCCTAGCACAGATACGCAGTATTTT. The encoded protein is CASSLGTSPSTDTQYF.